These 3 T cell receptor beta chains share one sample of origin, sequenced in a study of TIL therapy for anti-PD-1-resistant metastatic lung cancer. The immunoSEQ assay was v3. Profiling relied on immunoSEQ multiplex PCR, and the TCRdb table lists in-frame clones only, not all of them. This sample has about 60,000 clones, with 69% found just once. Sample time point: pre-treatment sample, taken before nivolumab and TIL therapy. The sequences come from blood, collected at baseline. Source of these receptors: a person aged 25 to 80 with non-small cell lung cancer.

The genes are TRBV10-3 and TRBJ1-2; no reliable D call. This CDR3 contains 13 residues. Looked up from germline, CDR1 is ENHRY and CDR2 is SYGVKD. Trimming removed 4 bases at V and 0 bases at J, with 6 bases between. CDR3 bases: TGTGCCATCAGTGTCGACGCTAACTATGGCTACACCTTC. The encoded protein is CAISVDANYGYTF.

This clone was seen more than once but under ten times. V and J are TRBV19 and TRBJ1-1; D uncertain. The CDR3 has 16 residues. The germline V gene encodes CDR1 LNHDA and CDR2 SQIVND (reference sequence). The V gene lost 3 bases and the J gene lost 0 bases, with 14 bases spanning the gap. The CDR3 loop is CASSMRGRMMNTEAFF. The CDR3 nucleotides read TGTGCCAGTAGTATGAGAGGGCGGATGATGAACACTGAAGCTTTCTTT.

V is TRBV7-8 and J is TRBJ1-5; D remains unclear. Germline V gene lookup returns CDR1 SGHVS and CDR2 FQNEAQ. Trimming shortened V by 4 bases and J by 4 bases, and 8 bases separated the two germline ends. This CDR3 contains 13 residues. CDR3 region: CASSSPGNQPQHF. CDR3 sequence (DNA): TGTGCCAGCAGCTCCCCTGGGAATCAGCCCCAGCATTTT.